Listed here is a single TCR beta chain. The antigen remains unidentified. This CDR3 contains 16 residues. Trimming removed 2 bases from V and 2 bases from J, with 10 bases in between. Germline lookup yields CDR1 MNHNS and CDR2 SASEGT. The sample originates from a study of cytomegalovirus exposure and HLA in healthy donors. Primers: 60 Vbeta forward and 13 Jbeta reverse. Sequencing used immunoSEQ multiplex PCR; TCRdb keeps in-frame clones, though not all of them. This table has roughly 100,000 clones, around 79% appearing once. Study-wide findings and caveats: Whilst most TCR sequences proved rare, a subset of public TCRs occurred across many donors.

The origin of this receptor is a man in his fifties in good health and CMV-seropositive. The V gene is TRBV6-1, the J gene TRBJ1-6; no firm D call. The sample consisted of PBMCs. The CDR3 loop is CASSESGRPYNSPLHF. CDR3 nucleotide sequence: TGTGCCAGCAGTGAAAGTGGGAGACCCTATAATTCACCCCTCCACTTT.